These 24 T cell receptor beta chains were sequenced from one sample in a study of monozygotic twins with inflammatory bowel disease. TCRdb reprocessed the 5' RACE reads and reports one entry per CDR3 protein, with no DNA. Across 310,000 or so distinct CDR3 sequences, the top ten clones capture 2% to 2.5% of the sample. The sequenced sample consisted of blood. These receptors were taken from a human donor with ulcerative colitis or Crohn's disease, or a healthy co-twin of an affected twin (not recorded which).

The V and J genes are TRBV12-3 or TRBV12-4 and TRBJ2-3. CDR3 length equals 12 residues. The CDR3 region is CASSFATDTQYF.

The genes are TRBV11-3 and TRBJ2-1; there is no DNA to check the TCRdb D call of TRBD2. The CDR3 is made up of 16 amino acids. The germline CDR1 and CDR2 sequences are SGHNT and YENEEA. The CDR3 reads CASSLDTAGIDNEQFF.

The chain combines TRBV2 with TRBJ1-2; TCRdb reports TRBD1, a call that lacks DNA to check it against. The V gene's germline CDR1 is SNHLY and CDR2 FYNNEI. This CDR3 contains 12 residues. CDR3 loop: CASSEGTGGYTF.

The V and J genes are TRBV4-1 and TRBJ2-7; the D gene TCRdb calls, TRBD1, cannot be checked with no DNA. The germline V gene has CDR1 MGHRA and CDR2 YSYEKL. The length of the CDR3 is 14 residues. CDR3: CASSQTPGTNEQYF.

The gene calls are TRBV19 and TRBJ2-7; TCRdb's D call of TRBD1 is untestable without DNA. Germline-derived CDR1 and CDR2 are LNHDA and SQIVND (reference sequence). The CDR3 runs 15 residues. The CDR3 here is CASSKQGERSYEQYF.

The genes are TRBV11-2 and TRBJ2-5; TCRdb selects TRBD1, and the lack of DNA leaves this call unchecked. Germline CDR1 is SGHAT and CDR2 is FQNNGV. This CDR3 comprises 14 residues. The CDR3: CASSLIGREETQYF.

V usage is TRBV12-5 and J usage is TRBJ2-5; TCRdb's D gene call, TRBD1, goes unchecked for lack of DNA. Germline V lookup: CDR1 LGHNT, CDR2 FRNRAP. The CDR3 consists of 17 residues. CDR3 residues: CASGFPQIRGVGETQYF. Together with reference TRBV12-5 and TRBJ2-5, the CDR3 gives the full variable domain: DARVTQTPRHKVTEMGQEVTMRCQPILGHNTVFWYRQTMMQGLELLAYFRNRAPLDDSGMPKDRFSAEMPDATLATLKIQPSEPRDSAVYFCASGFPQIRGVGETQYFGPGTRLLVL.

The chain links TRBV11-3 to TRBJ2-2; the TRBD2 assignment by TCRdb is unverifiable without DNA. Germline assignment: CDR1 SGHNT and CDR2 YENEEA. CDR3 length equals 14 residues. The CDR3 loop reads CASSLREGHGELFF. Full variable domain (rest looked up from reference TRBV11-3 and TRBJ2-2): EAGVVQSPRYKIIEKKQPVAFWCNPISGHNTLYWYLQNLGQGPELLIRYENEEAVDDSQLPKDRFSAERLKGVDSTLKIQPAELGDSAVYLCASSLREGHGELFFGEGSRLTVL.

V and J are TRBV5-5 and TRBJ2-3; the TCRdb call, TRBD1, lacks DNA for checking. This CDR3 is built from 15 residues. Germline values: CDR1 SGHKS, CDR2 YYEKEE (reference sequence). CDR3: CASSFLGPSTDTQYF. The whole variable domain, filled in from reference TRBV5-5 and TRBJ2-3, reads DAGVTQSPTHLIKTRGQQVTLRCSPISGHKSVSWYQQVLGQGPQFIFQYYEKEERGRGNFPDRFSARQFPNYSSELNVNALLLGDSALYLCASSFLGPSTDTQYFGPGTRLTVL.

The rearrangement joins TRBV2 to TRBJ2-6; no DNA is available, so the TRBD1 call from TCRdb remains unchecked. CDR1 and CDR2 from the germline V gene are SNHLY and FYNNEI. This CDR3 contains 15 residues. The CDR3 spells CASSGEGDGANVLTF.

V is TRBV7-8 and J is TRBJ2-7. The CDR3 has 14 residues. Germline loops: CDR1 SGHVS, CDR2 FQNEAQ. CDR3 sequence reads: CASSLAGIDYEQYF.

This chain connects TRBV4-1 to TRBJ1-5; absent DNA, TCRdb's TRBD1 call cannot be checked. CDR1 and CDR2 from the germline V gene are MGHRA and YSYEKL. The CDR3 length is 13 residues. The CDR3 spells CASSQAGERPQHF.

V gene TRBV28 combines with J gene TRBJ1-2; no DNA is available, so the TRBD1 call from TCRdb remains unchecked. CDR1 is MDHEN and CDR2 is SYDVKM in the germline V gene. This CDR3 region has 13 residues. The CDR3 sequence: CASAIQGAGGYTF.

The chain's CDR3 is CASSLEMGADTQYF. The chain combines TRBV5-1 with TRBJ2-3; TCRdb designates TRBD2, a call that cannot be tested without DNA. Germline V lookup: CDR1 SGHRS, CDR2 YFSETQ. The CDR3 loop spans 14 amino acids.

The V gene is TRBV5-6, the J gene TRBJ1-1; with no DNA, the TCRdb D assignment of TRBD1 cannot be verified. CDR1 is SGHDT, CDR2 YYEEEE, per germline. This CDR3 contains 15 residues. Here the CDR3 reads CASRTRGTWVTEAFF. The entire variable domain, with the rest obtained from reference TRBV5-6 and TRBJ1-1, is as follows: DAGVTQSPTHLIKTRGQQVTLRCSPKSGHDTVSWYQQALGQGPQFIFQYYEEEERQRGNFPDRFSGHQFPNYSSELNVNALLLGDSALYLCASRTRGTWVTEAFFGQGTRLTVV.

The V call is TRBV7-8, the J call TRBJ2-7; TCRdb's D gene call, TRBD1, goes unchecked for lack of DNA. This CDR3 is 13 amino acids long. Looked up from germline, CDR1 is SGHVS and CDR2 is FQNEAQ. The CDR3 protein is CASSLGSQNRPYF.

V gene TRBV5-1 combines with J gene TRBJ2-3; the D call of TRBD1 rests on TCRdb alone, since no DNA is present to check it. The CDR3 has 13 residues. The germline V gene encodes CDR1 SGHRS and CDR2 YFSETQ. The CDR3 spells CASRLGGEDTQYF.

The chain joins TRBV7-2 to TRBJ2-2; TCRdb's D call, TRBD1, is unchecked because there is no DNA. This CDR3 spans 13 amino acids. The germline V gene has CDR1 SGHTA and CDR2 FQGNSA. The CDR3 loop reads CASSRQGGRELFF.

The chain joins TRBV4-1 to TRBJ1-5. The CDR3 sequence is 14 residues long. From germline, CDR1 is MGHRA and CDR2 YSYEKL. CDR3 sequence: CASRTTFLGQPQHF.

The chain links TRBV25-1 to TRBJ2-5; TCRdb selects TRBD1, and the lack of DNA leaves this call unchecked. The CDR3 spans 17 residues. CDR1 MGHDK and CDR2 SYGVNS come from the germline V gene. The CDR3 here is CASSEIYSVAGKETQYF.

CDR3 in amino acids: CASSFTSGFYNEQFF. The chain joins TRBV28 to TRBJ2-1; there is no DNA to check the TCRdb D call of TRBD2. The length of the CDR3 is 15 residues. Germline V gene data show CDR1 as MDHEN and CDR2 as SYDVKM.

The rearrangement joins TRBV7-8 to TRBJ1-1. The CDR3 covers 14 residues. Germline CDR1 and CDR2: SGHVS and FQNEAQ. This CDR3 is CASSLAGSHTEAFF.

CDR3 loop: CASSVQGQGPLNEQFF. This chain uses TRBV11-3 with TRBJ2-1; the D gene TCRdb calls, TRBD1, cannot be checked with no DNA. CDR1 and CDR2 from the germline V gene are SGHNT and YENEEA. This CDR3 is built from 16 residues.

CDR3 amino acids: CASSEILAGLDTQYF. V gene TRBV2 combines with J gene TRBJ2-3; TCRdb's D call, TRBD2, is unchecked because there is no DNA. The CDR3 has 15 amino acids. The germline gives CDR1 SNHLY, CDR2 FYNNEI.